This T cell receptor beta chain was profiled in a study of CD8+ T cells in alopecia areata. Study-wide points: Uncertain still, given a single nonresponder, is whether baseline CD8+ expansion links to response.

cDNA serving as the sequencing template came from extracted, reverse transcribed RNA. TCRdb's copy holds only in-frame clones and misses some; the assay was immunoSEQ multiplex PCR. The sample lists about 200,000 clones; nearly 60% were seen once. This CDR3 is built from 13 residues. From germline, CDR1 is SGHNT and CDR2 YYREEE (reference sequence). V was trimmed by 4 bases and J by 4 bases, leaving 10 bases between them. Treatment noted: oral pan-JAK inhibitor, 5-10 mg twice daily. Patients with alopecia areata provided lesional scalp punch biopsies as well as peripheral blood. This clone was counted between two and nine times. The antigen remains unidentified.

This clonotype originated in a human donor with alopecia areata. This rearrangement joins TRBV5-4 to TRBJ2-3, with TRBD2 as a possible D gene (5 bases). This sample comprised CD4+ T cells sorted from blood, obtained at week 24, from a patient treated with tofacitinib. The CDR3 reads CASSEARADTQYF. CDR3 nucleotide sequence: TGTGCCAGCAGCGAAGCGAGGGCAGATACGCAGTATTTT.